Described below is a single T cell receptor (beta chain) sequence and its context. There are 13 residues in the CDR3. V was pared by 8 bases and J by 7 bases, with 4 bases of the junction left unmatched. Germline V CDR1 and CDR2: KGHSH, LQKENI. Authors' analysis steps: From reference gene primer amplification, estimates of nucleated cell counts were derived. The protocol was immunoSEQ multiplex PCR, while the TCRdb copy is restricted to in-frame clones and leaves out a portion. V and J calls and clone size are those listed in that table; D and trimming were worked out from the DNA. The sample has around 80,000 clones; roughly four fifths are singletons. This sample was taken from a study of blood T cell repertoires in COVID-19. Overall study: COVID-19 samples from acute and convalescent phases originated in the United States, Italy and Spain. T cells, B-cell-depleted T cells, or PBMCs provided the cDNA or gDNA that served as material.

This TCR derives from a man aged 60-69 years with acute or convalescent COVID-19. Sequencing was performed on peripheral blood. V usage is TRBV18 and J usage is TRBJ2-5; TRBD2 matches 13 bases. CDR3 nucleotides: TGTGCCAGCCGGACTAGCGGGGGAGGGACCCAGTACTTC. This translates into CASRTSGGGTQYF.